The clone carrying this T cell receptor (beta chain) is a singleton in its sample. What it binds is unknown. This specimen belongs to a study of PD-L1 blockade in urothelial cancer. This CDR3 contains 15 residues. V lost 1 base to trimming and J lost 4 bases; unmatched junction nucleotides: 3. TCRdb's copy holds only in-frame clones and misses some; the assay was immunoSEQ multiplex PCR. The sample includes about 84,000 clones, around 80% seen only once; the top ten take more than 8%. Study observations and caveats: Expansion of tumor-associated blood clones at 3 weeks was greater in durable-benefit patients.

Material: PBMCs, obtained around atezolizumab (anti-PD-L1) treatment. The chain is built from TRBV5-3 and TRBJ2-3; 10 positions agree with TRBD2. TRBV5-3 is an open reading frame, and its role is uncertain. The clonotype was recovered from an older man with urothelial cancer. CDR3 residues: CARSLSLAGADTQYF. In DNA, the CDR3 is TGTGCCAGAAGCTTGTCTCTAGCGGGAGCAGATACGCAGTATTTT.